This T cell receptor beta chain derives from a study of Ad26.COV2.S vaccination and SARS-CoV-2 variants. As for the study in general: Trial arm assignment for the donor was COV1001 Ad26.COV2.S. By the intramuscular route, Ad26.COV2.S was given once, or twice 56 days apart.

Study-level findings and limits: TCR breadth and depth analyses may have underestimated total T cell responses. Spike-specific responses of CD8+ and CD4+ T cells were reported to display substantial breadth after vaccination.

The treatment here: roughly 18 received Ad26.COV2.S at low or high dose, single or two shots; 5 received placebo; per-sample allocation not given. Material that was analyzed had been drawn on day 63 after the first vaccine or placebo injection. Clones were read by immunoSEQ multiplex PCR, and TCRdb kept only the in-frame ones, dropping some. The table shows more than 300,000 clones, with about 82% occurring only once. Notes on this clone: Its antigen is as yet unknown.

The V end was cut by 1 base, the J end by 3 bases, with 16 bases between. CDR3 length: 16 amino acids. Germline-derived CDR1 and CDR2 are SEHNR and FQNEAQ (reference sequence). The receptor's source is a person aged 18 to 59 who received the Ad26.COV2.S COVID-19 vaccine or a placebo. The chain employs TRBV7-9 and TRBJ2-7; tentatively, D is TRBD1 or TRBD2 (6 bases each). Sequencing was performed on peripheral blood, taken in a trial of Ad26.COV2.S vaccine versus placebo. CDR3 coding DNA: TGTGCCAGCAGCTTAGGACTCCGGGGGCTGGTCTACGAGCAGTACTTC. It yields the protein CASSLGLRGLVYEQYF.